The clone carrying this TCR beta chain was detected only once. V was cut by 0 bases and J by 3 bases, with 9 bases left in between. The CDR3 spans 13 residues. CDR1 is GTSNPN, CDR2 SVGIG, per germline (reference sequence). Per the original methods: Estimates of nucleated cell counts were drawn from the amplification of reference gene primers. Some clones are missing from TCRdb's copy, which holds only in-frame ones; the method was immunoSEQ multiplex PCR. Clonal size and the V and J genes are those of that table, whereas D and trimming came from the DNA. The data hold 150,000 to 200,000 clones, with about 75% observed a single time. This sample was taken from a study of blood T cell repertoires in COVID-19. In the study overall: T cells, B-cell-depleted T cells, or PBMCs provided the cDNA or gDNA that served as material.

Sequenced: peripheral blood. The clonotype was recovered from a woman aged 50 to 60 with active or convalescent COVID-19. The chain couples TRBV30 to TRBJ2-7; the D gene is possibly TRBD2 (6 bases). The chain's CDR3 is CAWSVSGDYEQYF. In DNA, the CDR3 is TGTGCCTGGAGTGTATCGGGGGACTACGAGCAGTACTTC.